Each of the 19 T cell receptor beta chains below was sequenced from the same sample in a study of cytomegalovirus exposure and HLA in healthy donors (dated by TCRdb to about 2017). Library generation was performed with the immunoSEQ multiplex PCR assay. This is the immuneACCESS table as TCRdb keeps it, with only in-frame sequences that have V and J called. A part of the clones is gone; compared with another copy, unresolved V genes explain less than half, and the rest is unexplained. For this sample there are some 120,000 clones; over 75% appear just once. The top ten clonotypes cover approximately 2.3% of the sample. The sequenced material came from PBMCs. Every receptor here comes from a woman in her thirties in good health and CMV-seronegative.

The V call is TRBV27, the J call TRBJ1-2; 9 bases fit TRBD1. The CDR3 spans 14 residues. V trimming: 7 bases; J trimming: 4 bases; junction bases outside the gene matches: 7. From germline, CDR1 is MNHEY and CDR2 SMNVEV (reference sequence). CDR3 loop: CASTTKGQGYGYTF. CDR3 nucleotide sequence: TGTGCCAGCACCACGAAGGGACAGGGCTATGGCTACACCTTC.

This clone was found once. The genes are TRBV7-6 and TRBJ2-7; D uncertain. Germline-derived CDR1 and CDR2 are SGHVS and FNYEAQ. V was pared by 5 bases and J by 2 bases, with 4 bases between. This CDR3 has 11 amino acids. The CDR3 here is CASSRTYEQYF. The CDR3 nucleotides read TGTGCCAGCAGCCGTACCTACGAGCAGTACTTC.

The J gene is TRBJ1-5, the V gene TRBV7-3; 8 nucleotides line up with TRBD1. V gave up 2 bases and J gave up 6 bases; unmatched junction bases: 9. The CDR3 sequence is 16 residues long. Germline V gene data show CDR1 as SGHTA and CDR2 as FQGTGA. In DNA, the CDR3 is TGTGCCAGCAGCTTATCCCTGACAGGGGCCCTTCAGCCCCAGCATTTT. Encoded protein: CASSLSLTGALQPQHF.

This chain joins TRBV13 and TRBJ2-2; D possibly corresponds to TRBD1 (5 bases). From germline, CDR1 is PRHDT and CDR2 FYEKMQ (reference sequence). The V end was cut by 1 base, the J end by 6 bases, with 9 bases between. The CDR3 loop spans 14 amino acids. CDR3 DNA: TGTGCCAGCAGCTTAGTGAAGACAGCCGGGGAGCTGTTTTTT. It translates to CASSLVKTAGELFF. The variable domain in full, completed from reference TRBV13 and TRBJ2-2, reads AAGVIQSPRHLIKEKRETATLKCYPIPRHDTVYWYQQGPGQDPQFLISFYEKMQSDKGSIPDRFSAQQFSDYHSELNMSSLELGDSALYFCASSLVKTAGELFFGEGSRLTVL.

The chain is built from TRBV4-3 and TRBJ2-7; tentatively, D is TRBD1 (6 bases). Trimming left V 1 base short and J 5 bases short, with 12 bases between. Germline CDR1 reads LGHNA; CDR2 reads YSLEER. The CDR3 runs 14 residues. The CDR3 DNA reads TGCGCCAGCAGCCAAGCCCAGGGGAGAAACGAGCAGTACTTC. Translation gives CASSQAQGRNEQYF.

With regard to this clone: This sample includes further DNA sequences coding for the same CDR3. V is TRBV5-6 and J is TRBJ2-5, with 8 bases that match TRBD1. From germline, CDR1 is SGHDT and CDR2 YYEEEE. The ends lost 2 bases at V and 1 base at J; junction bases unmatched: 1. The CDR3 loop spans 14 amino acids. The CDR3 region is CASSFGQGQETQYF. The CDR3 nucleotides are TGTGCCAGCAGCTTCGGACAGGGCCAAGAGACCCAGTACTTC.

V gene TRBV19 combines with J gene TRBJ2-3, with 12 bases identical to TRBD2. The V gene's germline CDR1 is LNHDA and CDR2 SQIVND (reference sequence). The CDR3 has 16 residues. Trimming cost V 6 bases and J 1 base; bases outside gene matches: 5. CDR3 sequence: CASSPSGRVGTDTQYF. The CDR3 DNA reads TGTGCCAGTAGCCCTAGCGGGAGGGTGGGCACAGATACGCAGTATTTT. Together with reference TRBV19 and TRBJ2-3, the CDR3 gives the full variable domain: DGGITQSPKYLFRKEGQNVTLSCEQNLNHDAMYWYRQDPGQGLRLIYYSQIVNDFQKGDIAEGYSVSREKKESFPLTVTSAQKNPTAFYLCASSPSGRVGTDTQYFGPGTRLTVL.

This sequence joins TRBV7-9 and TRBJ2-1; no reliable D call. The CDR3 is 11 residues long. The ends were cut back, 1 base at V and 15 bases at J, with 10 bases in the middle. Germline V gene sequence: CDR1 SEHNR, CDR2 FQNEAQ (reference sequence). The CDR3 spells CASSLGGASFF. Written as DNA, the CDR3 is TGTGCCAGCAGCTTAGGAGGTGCCTCGTTCTTC.

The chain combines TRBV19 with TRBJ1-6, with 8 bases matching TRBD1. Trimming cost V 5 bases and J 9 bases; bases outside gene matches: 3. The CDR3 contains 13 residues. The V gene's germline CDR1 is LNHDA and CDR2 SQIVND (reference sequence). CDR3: CASSETGVSPLHF. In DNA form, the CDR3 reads TGTGCCAGTAGTGAGACAGGGGTTTCACCCCTCCACTTT.

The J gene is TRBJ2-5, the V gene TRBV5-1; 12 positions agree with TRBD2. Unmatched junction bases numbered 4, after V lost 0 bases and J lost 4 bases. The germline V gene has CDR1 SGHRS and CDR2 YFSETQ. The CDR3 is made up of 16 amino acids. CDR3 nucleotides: TGCGCCAGCAGCTTGGGCCTAGCGGGGGGGCTAGAGACCCAGTACTTC. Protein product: CASSLGLAGGLETQYF.

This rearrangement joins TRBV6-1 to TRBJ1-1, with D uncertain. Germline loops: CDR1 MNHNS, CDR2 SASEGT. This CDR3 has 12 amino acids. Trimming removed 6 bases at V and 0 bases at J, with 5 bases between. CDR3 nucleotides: TGTGCCAGCAGCACATTGAACACTGAAGCTTTCTTT. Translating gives CASSTLNTEAFF.

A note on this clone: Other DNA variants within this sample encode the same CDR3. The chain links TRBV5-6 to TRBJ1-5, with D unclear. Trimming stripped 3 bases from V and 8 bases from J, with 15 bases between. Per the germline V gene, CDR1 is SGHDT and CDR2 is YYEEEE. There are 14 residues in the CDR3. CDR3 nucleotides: TGTGCCAGCAGCTACATGGCTTCACGGGAGCCCCAGCATTTT. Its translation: CASSYMASREPQHF.

Here the CDR3 reads CASGLGDMAYEQYF. The CDR3 DNA is TGTGCTAGTGGTTTAGGGGACATGGCCTACGAGCAGTACTTC. The rearrangement links TRBV12-5 to TRBJ2-7, with a tentative D call TRBD1 (6 bases). Germline CDR1 LGHNT, CDR2 FRNRAP. There are 14 residues in the CDR3. V lost 3 bases and J lost 2, with 11 bases in between.

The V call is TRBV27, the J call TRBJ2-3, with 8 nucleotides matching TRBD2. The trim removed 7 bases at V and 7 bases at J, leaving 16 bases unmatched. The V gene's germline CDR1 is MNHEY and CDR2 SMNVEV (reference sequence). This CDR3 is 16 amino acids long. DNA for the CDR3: TGTGCCAGCACTTTCAATGTTGGCGGGGGGTTAAATACGCAGTATTTT. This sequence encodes CASTFNVGGGLNTQYF.

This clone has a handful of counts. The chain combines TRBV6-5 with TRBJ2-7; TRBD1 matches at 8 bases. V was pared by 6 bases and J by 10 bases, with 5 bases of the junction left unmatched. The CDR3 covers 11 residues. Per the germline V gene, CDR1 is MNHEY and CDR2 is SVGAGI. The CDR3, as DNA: TGTGCCAGCAGCCCAGGGGGCACCCAGTACTTC. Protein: CASSPGGTQYF.

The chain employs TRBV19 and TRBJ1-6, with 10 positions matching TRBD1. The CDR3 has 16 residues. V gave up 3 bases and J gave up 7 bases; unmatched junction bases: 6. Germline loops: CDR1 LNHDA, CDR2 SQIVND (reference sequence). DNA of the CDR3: TGTGCCAGTAGTATTGGGACAGGGGCGATCAATTCACCCCTCCACTTT. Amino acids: CASSIGTGAINSPLHF.

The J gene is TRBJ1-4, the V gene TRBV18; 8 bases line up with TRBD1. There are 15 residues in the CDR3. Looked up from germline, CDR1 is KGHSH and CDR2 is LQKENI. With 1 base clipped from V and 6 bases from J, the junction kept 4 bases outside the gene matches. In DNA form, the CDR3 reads TGTGCCAGCTCACCACTAACAGGGGGGCATGAAAAACTGTTTTTT. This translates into CASSPLTGGHEKLFF.

The CDR3 is CASSLETSGGDEQYF. The CDR3 DNA sequence: TGTGCCAGCAGCTTAGAGACTAGCGGGGGTGACGAGCAGTACTTC. The chain carries TRBV11-3 and TRBJ2-7; 12 bases line up with TRBD2. V shed 0 bases and J 5 bases; nucleotides not matched to a gene: 2. Germline V gives CDR1 SGHNT, CDR2 YENEEA. This CDR3 contains 15 residues.

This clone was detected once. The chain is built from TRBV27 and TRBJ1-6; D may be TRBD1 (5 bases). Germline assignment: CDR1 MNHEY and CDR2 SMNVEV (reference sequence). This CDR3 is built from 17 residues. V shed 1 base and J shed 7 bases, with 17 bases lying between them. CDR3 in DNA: TGTGCCAGCAGTTTATATTCATCGGGGGTAGACAATTCACCCCTCCACTTT. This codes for CASSLYSSGVDNSPLHF.